The present entry profiles one T cell receptor (beta chain) with its context. The antigen remains unidentified. These data come from a study of T cell responses to AZD1222 COVID-19 vaccine. Some clones are missing from TCRdb's copy, which holds only in-frame ones; the method was immunoSEQ multiplex PCR. The sample shows around 110,000 clones, 90% to 95% of them seen only once. Broader study findings: Spike regions recognized by vaccine-associated CD4 TCRs spanned the protein, led by 160-218 and 743-854. It was only after the peak T cell response that any repertoires were sampled. Possibly, clonal diversity was underestimated; donors were largely white British and included more females.

This specimen was peripheral blood, taken on day 0 of AZD1222 vaccination. The receptor comes from an adult in good health.

CDR3 DNA sequence: TGTGCCAGCAGTTACATCGGGGACAGGGGGCGTGAGCAGTTCTTC. Residues: CASSYIGDRGREQFF. This chain links TRBV6-5 with TRBJ2-1, with 12 bases lining up with TRBD1. Germline V gene data show CDR1 as MNHEY and CDR2 as SVGAGI. The CDR3 length is 15 residues. The trim removed 2 bases at V and 9 bases at J, leaving 5 bases unmatched.